These 19 T cell receptor beta chains came from one sample sequenced in a study of blood T cell repertoires in COVID-19. Method: immunoSEQ multiplex PCR; TCRdb's copy keeps in-frame clones and lacks some. Of 200,000 to 250,000 clones listed, 65% to 90% were seen once; the top ten hold approximately 1.7%. Sequenced material: PBMCs or T cells enriched from blood (not recorded which). All receptors derive from a man in his forties or fifties who had recovered from COVID-19.

The rearrangement links TRBV6-1 to TRBJ2-7, with TRBD1 matching over 8 bases. V gave up 2 bases and J gave up 7 bases; unmatched junction bases: 7. The CDR3 runs 14 residues. In germline, CDR1 is MNHNS, CDR2 SASEGT. CDR3 sequence (DNA): TGTGCCAGCAGTGAACGAGGCAGGGGGCTTGAGCAGTACTTC. It yields the protein CASSERGRGLEQYF.

The chain links TRBV3-1 (or the pseudogene TRBV3-2) to TRBJ1-2, with a tentative D call TRBD1 (5 bases). The CDR3 sequence is 16 residues long. Germline V gene data show CDR1 as LGHDT and CDR2 as YNNKEL (reference sequence). V dropped 4 bases and J dropped 0 bases, with 15 bases sitting between them. CDR3: CASSRGAAGTNYGYTF. The CDR3 DNA reads as TGTGCCAGCAGCCGCGGGGCGGCGGGGACTAACTATGGCTACACCTTC.

The chain is built from TRBV12-3 or TRBV12-4 and TRBJ1-1, with D possibly TRBD1 on 6 matching bases. The length of the CDR3 is 13 residues. Trimming removed 4 bases at V and 4 bases at J, with 10 bases between. The CDR3 DNA sequence: TGTGCCAGCAGTTCACAACAGGGCACTGAAGCTTTCTTT. It is translated as CASSSQQGTEAFF.

The V gene is TRBV18, the J gene TRBJ2-7; tentative D call: TRBD1 (6 bases). The V gene lost 3 bases and the J gene lost 3 bases, with 12 bases spanning the gap. Germline V CDR1 and CDR2: KGHSH, LQKENI. The CDR3 loop spans 14 amino acids. DNA of the CDR3: TGTGCCAGCTCACCCTCGGGACAATTCTACGAGCAGTACTTC. It codes for CASSPSGQFYEQYF.

The chain carries TRBV4-2 and TRBJ2-3, with 9 bases identical to TRBD2. Per germline, CDR1 LGHNA and CDR2 YNFKEQ. V dropped 0 bases and J dropped 2; count of bases not matched to a gene: 3. The CDR3 spans 16 residues. DNA for the CDR3: TGTGCCAGCAGCCAAGAACTAGCGGGCGTCACAGATACGCAGTATTTT. It specifies CASSQELAGVTDTQYF.

The V and J genes are TRBV6-2 or TRBV6-3 and TRBJ1-5; 10 bases are shared with TRBD1. CDR1 and CDR2 from the germline V gene are MNHEY and SVGEGT. V shed 6 bases, J shed 3 bases, and the junction held 14 bases outside the gene matches. The CDR3 runs 18 residues. This CDR3 reads CASSHERGQGSFNQPQHF. In DNA, the CDR3 is TGTGCCAGCAGCCACGAACGGGGACAGGGGAGTTTCAATCAGCCCCAGCATTTT.

This chain connects TRBV19 to TRBJ2-7; no reliable D call. The V end was cut by 0 bases, the J end by 2 bases, with 11 bases between. Germline V gives CDR1 LNHDA, CDR2 SQIVND (reference sequence). CDR3 length equals 15 residues. CDR3 sequence: CASSIDLWAAYEQYF. The DNA of the CDR3 is TGTGCCAGTAGTATAGATCTATGGGCAGCCTACGAGCAGTACTTC.

The chain is built from TRBV2 and TRBJ2-1, with 7 bases that match TRBD1. The junction had 12 bases not matched to a gene; V was cut back by 6 bases and J by 4 bases. Germline-derived CDR1 and CDR2 are SNHLY and FYNNEI. The CDR3 is 16 amino acids. As DNA, the CDR3 is TGTGCCAGCAGGACCATCTCCGGGACAGAGTACAATGAGCAGTTCTTC. It codes for CASRTISGTEYNEQFF.

The V call is TRBV23-1, the J call TRBJ1-6, with 7 bases aligning to TRBD1. TRBV23-1 is recorded as an ORF, its role being uncertain. The CDR3 length is 16 residues. V lost 3 bases and J lost 4; bases outside the gene matches: 6. The DNA of the CDR3 is TGCGCCAGCAGTCACCGAGACAGGGTATATAATTCACCCCTCCACTTT. This sequence encodes CASSHRDRVYNSPLHF.

J is TRBJ2-3 and V is TRBV5-1, with 9 bases aligning to TRBD1. This CDR3 contains 14 residues. Germline CDR1 is SGHRS and CDR2 is YFSETQ. V lost 0 bases to trimming and J lost 4 bases; unmatched junction nucleotides: 0. CDR3 coding DNA: TGCGCCAGCAGCTTGGGGGACAGGGCAGATACGCAGTATTTT. It encodes CASSLGDRADTQYF.

The rearrangement uses TRBV13 and TRBJ2-7, with D possibly being TRBD2 (5 bases). The CDR3 consists of 12 residues. Trimming removed 1 base from V and 7 bases from J, with 8 bases in between. The germline V gene encodes CDR1 PRHDT and CDR2 FYEKMQ (reference sequence). CDR3 sequence reads: CASSLVTGEQYF. The CDR3 DNA sequence: TGTGCCAGCAGCTTAGTTACGGGGGAGCAGTACTTC.

V and J are TRBV7-2 and TRBJ2-5; TRBD2 matches 13 bases. Germline V gene lookup returns CDR1 SGHTA and CDR2 FQGNSA. The CDR3 is 16 residues long. V shed 6 bases, J shed 0 bases, and the junction held 4 bases outside the gene matches. DNA for the CDR3: TGTGCCAGCAGTCTGGGACTAGCGGGGAACCAAGAGACCCAGTACTTC. Its protein is CASSLGLAGNQETQYF.

CDR3 loop: CASSSLGFVTDTQYF. CDR3 bases: TGTGCCAGCAGTAGTCTAGGCTTTGTCACAGATACGCAGTATTTT. This sequence joins TRBV6-6 and TRBJ2-3; no clear D gene. In germline, CDR1 is MNHNY, CDR2 SVGAGI (reference sequence). The ends were cut back, 5 bases at V and 2 bases at J, with 14 bases in the middle. CDR3 size: 15 residues.

The J gene is TRBJ2-3, the V gene TRBV27; TRBD1 matches at 7 bases. V lost 8 bases to trimming and J lost 3 bases; unmatched junction nucleotides: 11. From germline, CDR1 is MNHEY and CDR2 SMNVEV (reference sequence). This CDR3 region has 15 residues. CDR3 sequence reads: CASSRTPRGTDTQYF. As DNA, the CDR3 is TGTGCCAGCTCGAGGACCCCCAGGGGGACAGATACGCAGTATTTT.

The rearrangement joins TRBV27 to TRBJ2-2; TRBD2 matches at 12 bases. The ends lost 4 bases at V and 3 bases at J; junction bases unmatched: 6. CDR1 is MNHEY and CDR2 is SMNVEV in the germline V gene (reference sequence). The CDR3 is 17 amino acids. CDR3 in amino acids: CASSSLAGGPDTGELFF. The CDR3 DNA sequence: TGTGCCAGCAGTTCGCTAGCGGGGGGGCCGGACACCGGGGAGCTGTTTTTT.

This chain connects TRBV7-9 to TRBJ2-7, with TRBD2 matching over 15 bases. Trimming cost V 5 bases and J 5 bases; bases outside gene matches: 7. The CDR3 is 16 amino acids. CDR1 is SEHNR, CDR2 FQNEAQ, per germline (reference sequence). CDR3 coding DNA: TGTGCCAGCAGCCTGGGACTAGCGGGAGGAATCCACGAGCAGTACTTC. Its translation is CASSLGLAGGIHEQYF. Full variable domain (remainder filled in from reference TRBV7-9 and TRBJ2-7): DTGVSQNPRHKITKRGQNVTFRCDPISEHNRLYWYRQTLGQGPEFLTYFQNEAQLEKSRLLSDRFSAERPKGSFSTLEIQRTEQGDSAMYLCASSLGLAGGIHEQYFGPGTRLTVT.

This clone was seen a few times. The chain combines TRBV7-9 with TRBJ2-3, with D unclear. With 4 bases removed from V and 0 bases from J, the gap between germline ends came to 8 bases. The length of the CDR3 is 14 residues. From germline, CDR1 is SEHNR and CDR2 FQNEAQ (reference sequence). The CDR3 bases are TGTGCCAGCAGCTCCCTCCAGAGCACAGATACGCAGTATTTT. Amino acid sequence: CASSSLQSTDTQYF. Full variable domain (outside the CDR3, taken from reference TRBV7-9 and TRBJ2-3): DTGVSQNPRHKITKRGQNVTFRCDPISEHNRLYWYRQTLGQGPEFLTYFQNEAQLEKSRLLSDRFSAERPKGSFSTLEIQRTEQGDSAMYLCASSSLQSTDTQYFGPGTRLTVL.

The chain is built from TRBV7-9 and TRBJ1-2; D ambiguous. CDR1 and CDR2 from the germline V gene are SEHNR and FQNEAQ (reference sequence). V was clipped by 5 bases and J by 2 bases, with 6 bases between them. The CDR3 length is 12 residues. CDR3 loop: CASSIQNYGYTF. The DNA for the CDR3 is TGTGCCAGCAGCATTCAGAACTATGGCTACACCTTC.

This chain connects TRBV15 to TRBJ2-7, with a tentative D call TRBD2 (5 bases). There are 15 residues in the CDR3. V was pared by 3 bases and J by 0 bases, with 12 bases between. Germline CDR1 and CDR2: LNHNV and YYDKDF (reference sequence). CDR3 sequence: CATSSGIDLSYEQYF. The CDR3 DNA follows: TGTGCCACCAGCAGCGGGATAGACCTCTCCTACGAGCAGTACTTC.